This passage covers 24 T cell receptor beta chains from one sample sequenced in a study of blood T cells in healthy people across ages. Then a second PCR, running roughly 7 to 11 cycles, was carried out with a sample-barcoded 5' primer and a J-beta primer mix. TCRdb re-analysed the 5' RACE reads in MiXCR, keeping a single row per CDR3 protein. The sample has about 810,000 distinct CDR3 sequences, approximately 35% seen once. Sample: blood. All receptors derive from a man in his late teens or twenties in good health.

There are many counts of this clonotype. The CDR3 sequence is CSAREVYYEQYF. DNA of the CDR3: TGCAGTGCTAGGGAGGTCTACTACGAGCAGTACTTC. This sequence joins TRBV20-1 and TRBJ2-7, with D possibly TRBD2 on 5 matching bases. The CDR3 contains 12 residues. Germline loops: CDR1 DFQATT, CDR2 SNEGSKA (reference sequence). V gave up 3 bases and J gave up 3 bases, with 9 bases separating them.

In this sample, this clonotype turned up a few times. The chain is built from TRBV20-1 and TRBJ2-1; no firm D call. Germline lookup yields CDR1 DFQATT and CDR2 SNEGSKA (reference sequence). The CDR3 extends over 13 amino acids. V gave up 3 bases and J gave up 4 bases, with 10 bases separating them. The CDR3 is CSASLSGYNEQFF. CDR3 nucleotides: TGCAGTGCTAGTTTATCTGGATACAATGAGCAGTTCTTC.

This chain connects TRBV5-5 to TRBJ2-6, with D perhaps TRBD1 (5 bases). Germline V gene data show CDR1 as SGHKS and CDR2 as YYEKEE (reference sequence). The CDR3 totals 16 residues. V was pared by 0 bases and J by 3 bases, with 10 bases between. This CDR3 reads CASSLEAGFGANVLTF. In DNA, the CDR3 is TGTGCCAGCAGCTTGGAGGCAGGGTTTGGGGCCAACGTCCTGACTTTC.

The gene calls are TRBV7-2 and TRBJ1-6; 8 positions match TRBD1. The CDR3 covers 15 residues. With 4 bases clipped from V and 9 bases from J, the junction kept 8 bases outside the gene matches. Germline lookup yields CDR1 SGHTA and CDR2 FQGNSA. The CDR3 nucleotides are TGTGCCAGCAGCTCAGGACAGGGTTCGGGTTCACCCCTCCACTTT. Encoded protein: CASSSGQGSGSPLHF.

This sequence joins TRBV7-9 and TRBJ2-1; 12 nucleotides agree with TRBD2. The J call may be incorrect, as the DNA end agrees better with TRBJ2-7. Germline V gene sequence: CDR1 SEHNR, CDR2 FQNEAQ (reference sequence). CDR3 size: 17 residues. The CDR3 here is CASSSRLAGVSYNEQYF. CDR3 bases: TGTGCCAGCAGCTCCCGACTAGCGGGGGTATCCTACAATGAGCAGTACTTC.

Remarks on this clonotype: Relative to the germline gene, one junction end is altered; a read error may explain this. This CDR3 is CANSETGGYEKLFF. The CDR3 region has the DNA TGTGCCAACAGTGAAACAGGGGGATATGAAAAACTGTTTTTT. The V gene is TRBV12-3 or TRBV12-4, the J gene TRBJ1-4; 8 nucleotides agree with TRBD1. The CDR3 is made up of 14 amino acids.

In its sample, this clonotype was seen once. It may be a read error: a sequence one base away is much more abundant. The chain joins TRBV5-1 to TRBJ2-1, with a possible D match to TRBD2 (5 bases). Germline V gene sequence: CDR1 SGHRS, CDR2 YFSETQ. The CDR3 has 14 residues. CDR3 in amino acids: CACSLGGRPNEQFF. CDR3 bases: TGCGCCTGCAGCTTGGGCGGGCGACCCAATGAGCAGTTCTTC.

Concerning this clonotype: It may be a read error: a sequence one base away is much more abundant. The chain recombines TRBV12-3 or TRBV12-4 with TRBJ1-2; 11 bases line up with TRBD1. The CDR3 consists of 17 residues. V shed 2 bases and J 4 bases; nucleotides not matched to a gene: 9. The CDR3 here is CASSLQGQGVGSYGYTF. The CDR3 coding sequence is TGTGCCAGCAGTTTACAGGGACAGGGGGTCGGGAGCTATGGCTACACCTTC.

The V gene is TRBV4-3, the J gene TRBJ2-5; 10 nucleotides agree with TRBD1. The CDR3 has 16 amino acids. J gave up 4 bases and V 0 bases, and 5 bases lay outside the gene matches. The germline CDR1 and CDR2 sequences are LGHNA and YSLEER. CDR3 sequence: CASSQDAGDRGETQYF. DNA for the CDR3: TGCGCCAGCAGCCAAGATGCGGGGGACAGGGGAGAGACCCAGTACTTC.

The rearrangement links TRBV5-1 to TRBJ2-5; D is possibly TRBD1 (5 bases). CDR3 length equals 14 residues. Germline CDR1 SGHRS, CDR2 YFSETQ. The V gene lost 4 bases and the J gene lost 1 base, with 11 bases spanning the gap. CDR3 DNA: TGCGCCAGCAGCGGGGCCCCAGCCCAAGAGACCCAGTACTTC. It codes for CASSGAPAQETQYF.

This chain connects TRBV20-1 to TRBJ2-3; no clear D gene. Trimming took 5 bases from V and 2 from J, leaving 2 bases between them. The CDR3 covers 10 residues. Looked up from germline, CDR1 is DFQATT and CDR2 is SNEGSKA (reference sequence). Here the CDR3 reads CSAYTDTQYF. The CDR3 bases are TGCAGTGCTTACACAGATACGCAGTATTTT.

As concerns this clonotype: This sequence may be a read error, since a much larger clone differs from it by one base. This sequence joins TRBV12-3 or TRBV12-4 and TRBJ2-1; D gene uncertain. This CDR3 has 15 amino acids. CDR3 region: CASTQGRMSYNKQFF. CDR3 coding DNA: TGTGCCAGCACCCAAGGGCGTATGTCCTACAATAAGCAGTTCTTC.

This clonotype was picked up a small number of times. The chain is built from TRBV7-9 and TRBJ2-7, with 11 nucleotides matching TRBD2. CDR1 SEHNR and CDR2 FQNEAQ come from the germline V gene (reference sequence). This CDR3 spans 16 amino acids. Trimming removed 1 base from V and 10 bases from J; junction bases left unmatched: 12. The CDR3 region has the DNA TGTGCCAGCAGCTTAGGGCCTAGCGGGGGGTTGATGCCCCAGTACTTC. It yields the protein CASSLGPSGGLMPQYF.

This chain connects TRBV2 to TRBJ1-2; D is perhaps TRBD1 (6 bases). This CDR3 is built from 12 residues. Trimming took off 10 bases at V and 3 bases at J, with 12 bases between the two ends. Germline V gives CDR1 SNHLY, CDR2 FYNNEI. CDR3 DNA sequence: TGTGCCACCAAGGACAGATACTATGGCTACACCTTC. Translated: CATKDRYYGYTF. Looking up the rest from reference TRBV2 and TRBJ1-2 gives the full variable domain: EPEVTQTPSHQVTQMGQEVILRCVPISNHLYFYWYRQILGQKVEFLVSFYNNEISEKSEIFDDQFSVERPDGSNFTLKIRSTKLEDSAMYFCATKDRYYGYTFGSGTRLTVV.

The V and J genes are TRBV12-3 or TRBV12-4 and TRBJ1-2; no firm D call. This CDR3 region has 15 residues. V lost 3 bases and J 3 bases, leaving 14 bases between the germline ends. The DNA of the CDR3 is TGTGCCAGCAGTTTTCGGGGAGGGAGGGACTATGGCTACACCTTC. Protein: CASSFRGGRDYGYTF.

This chain joins TRBV14 and TRBJ2-3, with a possible D match to TRBD2 (6 bases). Trimming removed 0 bases from V and 5 bases from J, with 15 bases in between. The CDR3 runs to 16 residues. Germline CDR1 is SGHDN and CDR2 is FVKESK. The CDR3 protein is CASSQDQGGGVDTQYF. The CDR3 region has the DNA TGTGCCAGCAGCCAAGATCAAGGAGGCGGGGTAGATACGCAGTATTTT.

The V call is TRBV4-2, the J call TRBJ2-7; 9 bases line up with TRBD2. From germline, CDR1 is LGHNA and CDR2 YNFKEQ. This CDR3 is 17 amino acids long. The J segment lost 3 bases and the V segment lost 0 bases, leaving 9 bases of the junction unmatched. For the CDR3, the DNA is TGTGCCAGCAGCCAAGAAAGAGGGGCTAGCGGGGACTACGAGCAGTACTTC. Translation: CASSQERGASGDYEQYF.

Only a few counts were recorded for this clonotype. The J gene is TRBJ1-5, the V gene TRBV24-1, with D perhaps matching TRBD1 (6 bases). This CDR3 has 14 amino acids. V gave up 4 bases and J gave up 4 bases, with 10 bases separating them. Germline V gene data show CDR1 as KGHDR and CDR2 as SFDVKD. In DNA form, the CDR3 reads TGTGCCACCAGTGAAGTAGGGGGTAATCAGCCCCAGCATTTT. Encoded protein: CATSEVGGNQPQHF.

In this sample, this clonotype turned up a few times. The chain employs TRBV10-3 and TRBJ2-7, with TRBD1 matching 11 bases. In germline, CDR1 is ENHRY, CDR2 SYGVKD. Trimming cost V 7 bases and J 3 bases; bases outside gene matches: 2. The CDR3 extends over 13 amino acids. The CDR3 region has the DNA TGTGCCATCATGGGACAGGGGGTCTACGAGCAGTACTTC. As protein: CAIMGQGVYEQYF.

The chain joins TRBV6-2 or TRBV6-3 to TRBJ2-1, with 12 bases lining up with TRBD1. V was pared by 4 bases and J by 6 bases, with 7 bases of the junction left unmatched. This CDR3 spans 16 amino acids. Germline CDR1 is MNHEY and CDR2 is SVGEGT. CDR3 in amino acids: CASSSPRDRGLNEQFF. CDR3 DNA sequence: TGTGCCAGCAGTTCCCCCCGGGACAGGGGGCTCAATGAGCAGTTCTTC.

V gene TRBV13 combines with J gene TRBJ2-1; D is possibly TRBD1 or TRBD2 (5 bases each). Trimming shortened V by 5 bases and J by 13 bases, and 18 bases separated the two germline ends. CDR3 length: 13 residues. Germline-derived CDR1 and CDR2 are PRHDT and FYEKMQ (reference sequence). The CDR3: CASSQHGARDQFF. CDR3 DNA: TGTGCCAGCAGCCAGCACGGGGCCAGGGACCAGTTCTTC.

This chain connects TRBV9 to TRBJ1-1; D is perhaps TRBD1 (6 bases). Between the trimmed V and J ends, which lost 7 bases and 1 base, there was a span of 11 bases. This CDR3 has 13 residues. Looked up from germline, CDR1 is SGDLS and CDR2 is YYNGEE. As DNA, the CDR3 is TGTGCCAGCGCGGGGGGCAGGAACACTGAAGCTTTCTTT. Its translation: CASAGGRNTEAFF.

The genes are TRBV27 and TRBJ2-6; 8 bases line up with TRBD1. This CDR3 comprises 15 residues. V was clipped by 6 bases and J by 12 bases; unmatched bases: 13. CDR1 is MNHEY and CDR2 is SMNVEV in the germline V gene (reference sequence). As DNA, the CDR3 is TGTGCCAGCAGACAAATATCGGACAGGGTGTCCGTCCTGACTTTC. This codes for CASRQISDRVSVLTF.

The CDR3 is CASSSQGRWADTQYF. In nucleotides, the CDR3 is TGTGCCAGCAGTTCCCAGGGTCGGTGGGCAGATACGCAGTATTTT. V gene TRBV25-1 combines with J gene TRBJ2-3, with a weak D call TRBD1 (5 bases). CDR1 is MGHDK and CDR2 is SYGVNS in the germline V gene. Trimming cost V 5 bases and J 4 bases, with 16 bases left between them. The CDR3 is made up of 15 amino acids.